The 8 T cell receptor beta chains listed next were all sequenced from one sample in a study of immune cell composition in non-small cell lung cancer. Only in-frame clones appear in the TCRdb table, and some are missing; sequencing was by immunoSEQ multiplex PCR. The table has about 2,500 clones, over 70% seen once. The sequenced sample was lung tumor tissue. The receptor source for this set is a human donor with non-small cell lung cancer.

The chain carries TRBV5-5 and TRBJ1-6, with unresolved D. CDR1 is SGHKS and CDR2 is YYEKEE in the germline V gene (reference sequence). The CDR3 totals 16 residues. Trimming removed 0 bases from V and 13 bases from J, with 20 bases in between. CDR3 loop: CASSLVFGQAAVPLHF. The CDR3, as DNA: TGTGCCAGCAGCTTGGTATTCGGCCAGGCCGCCGTCCCCCTCCACTTT.

Written as DNA, the CDR3 is TGTGCCAGCAGCCAAGGGGGGACAAGTGGTACCGGGGAGCTGTTTTTT. Protein: CASSQGGTSGTGELFF. This chain uses TRBV4-2 with TRBJ2-2; D might be TRBD1 (6 bases). With 1 base removed from V and 5 bases from J, the gap between germline ends came to 14 bases. The CDR3 has 16 amino acids. The germline V gene has CDR1 LGHNA and CDR2 YNFKEQ.

V gene TRBV4-2 combines with J gene TRBJ2-7, with 13 bases fitting TRBD2. The germline CDR1 and CDR2 sequences are LGHNA and YNFKEQ. Trimming took 1 base from V and 0 from J; bases not matched to a gene: 6. The CDR3 runs 18 residues. The CDR3 DNA reads as TGTGCCAGCAGCCAAGCCGGGACTAGCGGGGCGAGCTCCTACGAGCAGTACTTC. It encodes CASSQAGTSGASSYEQYF.

Turning to this clone: Germline is not matched at one junction end, which may reflect a read error. Different DNA sequences within this sample yield the same CDR3. The chain couples TRBV7-7 to TRBJ2-1, with 7 bases fitting TRBD1. CDR3 size: 14 residues. Germline V gene sequence: CDR1 SSHAT, CDR2 FNYEAQ (reference sequence). The CDR3 loop reads CASSLFGTDNEQFF. DNA for the CDR3: TGTGCCAGCAGCTTATTCGGGACAGACAATGAGCAATTCTTC.

The CDR3 sequence: CASSAYRDRESRVNEKLFF. CDR3 bases: TGTGCCAGCAGCGCCTACCGGGACAGGGAGAGTAGGGTTAATGAAAAACTGTTTTTT. This chain uses TRBV6-4 with TRBJ1-4, with TRBD1 identical over 9 bases. Trimming cost V 6 bases and J 4 bases; bases outside gene matches: 18. In germline, CDR1 is MRHNA, CDR2 SNTAGT. This CDR3 region has 19 residues.

This clone is large in the sample. This chain connects TRBV7-2 to TRBJ1-2, with D unclear. Trimming shortened V by 1 base and J by 2 bases, and 5 bases separated the two germline ends. The CDR3 is 13 residues long. The V gene's germline CDR1 is SGHTA and CDR2 FQGNSA. CDR3 bases: TGTGCCAGCAGCTTAGGGCCGAACTATGGCTACACCTTC. It specifies CASSLGPNYGYTF.

This chain connects TRBV11-2 to TRBJ2-2; tentatively, D is TRBD2 (5 bases). The germline V and J ends were trimmed by 2 bases and 5 bases, with 9 bases remaining between them. The germline gives CDR1 SGHAT, CDR2 FQNNGV. The CDR3 extends over 14 amino acids. The CDR3 is CASSLFRETGELFF. Written as DNA, the CDR3 is TGTGCCAGCAGCTTATTTCGGGAAACCGGGGAGCTGTTTTTT.

The gene calls are TRBV4-3 and TRBJ2-2, with D perhaps matching TRBD1 (6 bases). Germline-derived CDR1 and CDR2 are LGHNA and YSLEER. This CDR3 is 17 amino acids long. V was trimmed by 5 bases and J by 2 bases, leaving 18 bases between them. CDR3 protein: CASSYSPDSQNTGELFF. CDR3 bases: TGCGCCAGCAGCTACAGTCCGGACAGTCAAAACACCGGGGAGCTGTTTTTT.